This is a list of T cell receptor beta chains from one sample in a study of blood T cell repertoires in COVID-19. Method: immunoSEQ multiplex PCR; TCRdb's copy keeps in-frame clones and lacks some. Here the sample spans 350,000 to 450,000 clones, approximately 89% being singletons. Sample: PBMCs or T cells enriched from blood (not recorded which). Receptors originate from a woman aged 40 to 50 who had been exposed to COVID-19. The CDR3 runs from the conserved cysteine through the conserved F or W. A D gene is named only where the DNA matches it firmly. Part of the rows lack a size; the others show once, few, many or a class for expanded clones.

NA,TRBJ1-2,TRBD1,TRBV4-1,TGCGCCAGCAGCCCGTCGGACAGGGTTGGGGGCTATGGCTACACCTTC,CASSPSDRVGGYGYTF
NA,TRBJ1-6,TRBD1,TRBV5-1,TGCGCCAGCAGCTCGGGACAGGGCAATTCACCCCTCCACTTT,CASSSGQGNSPLHF
NA,TRBJ1-6,NA,TRBV7-2,TGTGCCAGCAGCTTAGCCGGTCAGGGTACTCGTTCACCCCTCCACTTT,CASSLAGQGTRSPLHF
NA,TRBJ2-7,TRBD1,TRBV28,TGTGCCAGCAGTTCACCGGGACAGGGAAACTACGAGCAGTACTTC,CASSSPGQGNYEQYF
NA,TRBJ2-2,NA,TRBV5-6,TGTGCCAGCAGACCGAAGTGGGGCTCCCGGAGCACCGGGGAGCTGTTTTTT,CASRPKWGSRSTGELFF
NA,TRBJ1-1,NA,TRBV6-5,TGTGCCAGCAGTTTTACGCATTTCTCCAGGGGAACTGAAGCTTTCTTT,CASSFTHFSRGTEAFF
few,TRBJ1-2,NA,TRBV3-1/TRBV3-2,TGTGCCAGCAGCCAAGTACCGGGGAGGGGGTATGGCTACACCTTC,CASSQVPGRGYGYTF
NA,TRBJ1-3,TRBD1,TRBV25-1,TGTGCCAGCAGGGGGGACAGCCGAGAAAACACCATATATTTT,CASRGDSRENTIYF
NA,TRBJ2-1,TRBD1,TRBV19,TGTGCCAGTAGTATGGGGGCCGGGACAGGGTCAGCCCATGAGCAGTTCTTC,CASSMGAGTGSAHEQFF
NA,TRBJ1-1,NA,TRBV7-9,TGTGCCAGCAGCTTGAGGCAGGGGAAAGGAAACACTGAAGCTTTCTTT,CASSLRQGKGNTEAFF
NA,TRBJ2-5,NA,TRBV27,TGTGCCAGCAGTCCACACCGGACTGCCGTTTACCAAGAGACCCAGTACTTC,CASSPHRTAVYQETQYF
once,TRBJ1-2,NA,TRBV19,TGTGCCAGTACAAGCCAGGGGATAAACTATGGCTACACCTTC,CASTSQGINYGYTF
once,TRBJ1-2,NA,TRBV30,TGTGCCTGGAAGGAGTCCGGCCCCGTCTATGGCTACACCTTC,CAWKESGPVYGYTF
NA,TRBJ1-5,NA,TRBV6-5,TGTGCCAGCAGTTACTTCGCAGGTCAGCCCCAGCATTTT,CASSYFAGQPQHF
NA,TRBJ1-6,TRBD1,TRBV13,TGTGCCAGCAGCAGACAGGGTCCCCTGAGGGCCCTCCACTTT,CASSRQGPLRALHF
NA,TRBJ2-7,TRBD1,TRBV7-2,TGTGCCAGCAGCTCTCGACAGGGGGCCTTTCAGTACTTC,CASSSRQGAFQYF
NA,TRBJ2-5,NA,TRBV12-3/TRBV12-4,TGTGCCAGCACACAGGGTGGGGAGACCCAGTACTTC,CASTQGGETQYF